Listed below are T cell receptor beta chains from one sample, sequenced in a study of shared clonotypes between healthy human individuals. The method was immunoSEQ multiplex PCR; TCRdb's version includes in-frame clones alone and lacks a portion of them. The data show nearly 1,000,000 clones, roughly 72% seen once. The sequencing sample was made of memory CD4+ T cells sorted from blood. Every receptor here comes from a man younger than 35 in good health. Both conserved end residues are part of each CDR3. A D gene is named only where the DNA matches it firmly. Only some rows state a clone size, as once, few, many or a class for expanded clones.

clone size,D gene,J gene,V gene,CDR3 DNA,CDR3 protein
.,.,TRBJ2-5,TRBV9,TGTGCCAGCAGCGTAGGCGCAGGTCAAGAGACCCAGTACTTC,CASSVGAGQETQYF
.,.,TRBJ2-3,TRBV10-3,TGTGCCATCGGGGGTCTTGATACGCAGTATTTT,CAIGGLDTQYF
.,.,TRBJ2-1,TRBV18,TGTGCCAGCTCACCACAGGGGTGGAATGAGCAGTTCTTC,CASSPQGWNEQFF
.,.,TRBJ1-1,TRBV7-2,TGTGCCAGCAGCTCTCAAACAGGATGGAACACTGAAGCTTTCTTT,CASSSQTGWNTEAFF
once,TRBD1,TRBJ1-6,TRBV6-5,TGTGCCAGCAGTTATGGGGACAGGAGCAATTCACCCCTCCACTTT,CASSYGDRSNSPLHF
once,.,TRBJ2-7,TRBV10-2,TGCGCCAGCAGTGAGTTCGGAGGCACCTACGAGCAGTACTTC,CASSEFGGTYEQYF
.,TRBD2,TRBJ2-7,TRBV27,TGTGCCAGCAGTGTTATAGCGGGCTCCTACGAGCAGTACTTC,CASSVIAGSYEQYF
.,.,TRBJ2-1,TRBV30,TGTGCCTGGAGTGACCCCTCCCTACCGAGCTCCTACAATGAGCAGTTCTTC,CAWSDPSLPSSYNEQFF
few,TRBD1,TRBJ1-6,TRBV7-2,TGTGCCAGCATGACCGGGACAGGGTTTTCACCCCTCCACTTT,CASMTGTGFSPLHF
once,.,TRBJ2-7,TRBV5-4,TGTGCCAGCAGCTTGGTCAGCTCCTACGAGCAGTACTTC,CASSLVSSYEQYF
.,.,TRBJ1-5,TRBV15,TGTGCCACCGCAAAGGACAATAGCAATCAGCCCCAGCATTTT,CATAKDNSNQPQHF
many,.,TRBJ1-1,TRBV10-1,TGCGCCAGCAGTGCCGAGGGAACTGAAGCTTTCTTT,CASSAEGTEAFF
.,TRBD1,TRBJ2-6,TRBV7-8,TGTGCCAGCAGCTCCAGGGACAGGGGGCCTGGGGCCAACGTCCTGACTTTC,CASSSRDRGPGANVLTF
.,.,TRBJ1-2,TRBV9,TGTGCCAGCAGCGCGTCAGGGCTGAACTATGGCTACACCTTC,CASSASGLNYGYTF
once,TRBD1,TRBJ1-3,TRBV5-1,TGCGCCAGCAGCCCTTGGGACAGAACTGGAAACACCATATATTTT,CASSPWDRTGNTIYF
.,.,TRBJ2-1,TRBV4-1,TGCGCCAGCACCTCGGACGCCTACAATGAGCAGTTCTTC,CASTSDAYNEQFF
.,TRBD1,TRBJ1-2,TRBV5-1,TGCGCCAGCAGCTTCCAAACCCCGAGCCAGGGGGTTTATGGCTACACCTTC,CASSFQTPSQGVYGYTF
.,TRBD2,TRBJ2-2,TRBV4-3,TGCGCCAGCAGCCAAGACCCACTAGCGGGAGGGAGTACCGGGGAGCTGTTTTTT,CASSQDPLAGGSTGELFF
.,.,TRBJ2-5,TRBV5-1,TGCGCCAGCAGCTTGCACAGACTAGAGACCCAGTACTTC,CASSLHRLETQYF